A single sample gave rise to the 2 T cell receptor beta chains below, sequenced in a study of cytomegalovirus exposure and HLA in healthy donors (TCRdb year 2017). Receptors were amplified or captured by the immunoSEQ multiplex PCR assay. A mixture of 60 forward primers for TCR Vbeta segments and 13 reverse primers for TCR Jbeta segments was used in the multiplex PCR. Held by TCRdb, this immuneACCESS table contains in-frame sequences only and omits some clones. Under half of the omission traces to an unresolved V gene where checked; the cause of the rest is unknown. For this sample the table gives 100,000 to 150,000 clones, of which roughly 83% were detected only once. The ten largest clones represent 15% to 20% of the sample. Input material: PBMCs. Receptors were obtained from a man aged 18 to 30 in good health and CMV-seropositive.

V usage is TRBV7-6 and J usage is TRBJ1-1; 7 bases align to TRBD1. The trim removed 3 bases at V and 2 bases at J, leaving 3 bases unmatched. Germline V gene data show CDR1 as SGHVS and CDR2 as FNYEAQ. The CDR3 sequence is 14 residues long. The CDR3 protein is CASSFGTANTEAFF. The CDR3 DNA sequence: TGTGCCAGCAGCTTCGGGACAGCCAACACTGAAGCTTTCTTT.

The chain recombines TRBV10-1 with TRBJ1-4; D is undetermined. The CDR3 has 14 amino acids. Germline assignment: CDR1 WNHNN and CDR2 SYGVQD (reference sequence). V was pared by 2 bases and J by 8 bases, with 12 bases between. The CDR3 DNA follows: TGCGCCAGCAGTGAGAGCGGTCGGCTCGAAAAACTGTTTTTT. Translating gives CASSESGRLEKLFF.